This T cell receptor (beta chain) was profiled in a study of blood T cells in healthy people across ages. Background on the study: Template switching recovered approximately one barcoded beta molecule for every two T cells. Study findings and constraints: Naive CD4+ cells and diversity were both higher in long-lived donors than in aged donors. Among T cells, TCR beta diversity per million cells dropped roughly linearly as age rose.

A sample-barcoded 5' primer and a J-beta primer mix were used in a second PCR of roughly 6 to 12 cycles. A single record per CDR3 protein comes from TCRdb applying MiXCR to the 5' RACE reads. The data hold hundreds of thousands of distinct CDR3 sequences, with around two fifths observed a single time. This CDR3 region has 13 residues. Germline V gene sequence: CDR1 DFQATT, CDR2 SNEGSKA (reference sequence). The ends were cut back, 6 bases at V and 0 bases at J, with 10 bases in the middle. This clonotype was seen a handful of times. Its cognate antigen is unknown. The V gene is TRBV20-1, the J gene TRBJ2-3; D gene uncertain. This receptor was taken from a man older than 75 in good health. The sample taken for sequencing was blood. The CDR3 protein is CSALRSSTDTQYF. The DNA of the CDR3 is TGCAGTGCCCTGCGGAGTAGCACAGATACGCAGTATTTT.